One and the same sample provided the 17 T cell receptor beta chains below, sequenced in a study of T cell responses to AZD1222 COVID-19 vaccine. Sequencing used immunoSEQ multiplex PCR; TCRdb keeps in-frame clones, though not all of them. The data contain roughly 200,000 clones, 88% of them seen just once; the ten biggest clones take up 7.5% to 9.5%. The sequences come from peripheral blood, collected on day 0 of AZD1222 vaccination. The receptors originated from an adult in good health.

The V and J genes are TRBV20-1 and TRBJ2-7; TRBD2 matches at 10 bases. V was clipped by 3 bases and J by 4 bases; unmatched bases: 9. This CDR3 has 15 residues. Germline-derived CDR1 and CDR2 are DFQATT and SNEGSKA (reference sequence). This CDR3 reads CSASLPSGGLYEQYF. The CDR3 DNA is TGCAGTGCTAGTCTGCCTAGCGGGGGCCTGTACGAGCAGTACTTC.

V usage is TRBV18 and J usage is TRBJ2-7; 10 positions match TRBD1. Germline V lookup: CDR1 KGHSH, CDR2 LQKENI. The junction had 13 bases not matched to a gene; V was cut back by 2 bases and J by 0 bases. The CDR3 covers 19 residues. The DNA of the CDR3 is TGTGCCAGCTCACCAGGCCTATCTGGGACAGGGGTCCACTCCTACGAGCAGTACTTC. Amino acids: CASSPGLSGTGVHSYEQYF.

The gene calls are TRBV6-5 and TRBJ1-5; 11 nucleotides line up with TRBD1. The CDR3 has 15 residues. Germline assignment: CDR1 MNHEY and CDR2 SVGAGI. The V gene end was trimmed by 6 bases and the J gene end by 7 bases; junction bases not matched to a gene: 8. CDR3 sequence reads: CASSGTGGFDQPQHF. The DNA for the CDR3 is TGTGCCAGCAGCGGGACAGGGGGTTTCGACCAGCCCCAGCATTTT.

V and J are TRBV20-1 and TRBJ2-3, with D possibly being TRBD1 (5 bases). Germline CDR1 DFQATT, CDR2 SNEGSKA (reference sequence). This CDR3 comprises 11 residues. With 6 bases removed from V and 7 bases from J, the gap between germline ends came to 11 bases. The CDR3 sequence: CSAKGRHTQYF. CDR3 nucleotide sequence: TGCAGTGCCAAGGGGCGTCATACGCAGTATTTT.

This chain links TRBV9 with TRBJ2-1, with D perhaps TRBD1 (6 bases). The germline V gene has CDR1 SGDLS and CDR2 YYNGEE. The CDR3 covers 16 residues. V gave up 6 bases and J gave up 5 bases, with 21 bases separating them. For the CDR3, the DNA is TGTGCCAGCACCCGTAGCGTACAGGGCCTCAACAATGAGCAGTTCTTC. Its translation: CASTRSVQGLNNEQFF.

J is TRBJ1-6 and V is TRBV2; a weak D match, TRBD1 (5 bases). V dropped 11 bases and J dropped 7 bases, with 18 bases sitting between them. Germline CDR1 reads SNHLY; CDR2 reads FYNNEI. CDR3 length equals 14 residues. CDR3 amino acids: CAQHGAGSNSPLHF. The CDR3, as DNA: TGTGCCCAGCATGGGGCAGGGAGCAATTCACCCCTCCACTTT.

The chain joins TRBV21-1 to TRBJ1-1; the D call of TRBD1 is as the table states it, not checked on the DNA. TRBV21-1 is described as a pseudogene. CDR3 size: 17 residues. The CDR3 region has the DNA TGTGCCAGCAGCAAATTGGACAGGGGAGGAATGAACACTGAAGCTTTCTTT. Protein sequence: CASSKLDRGGMNTEAFF.

In its sample, this clone was seen once. CDR3 loop: CASSSHVQETQYF. CDR3 nucleotides: TGTGCCAGCAGTTCACATGTCCAAGAGACCCAGTACTTC. The chain links TRBV27 to TRBJ2-5, with D unresolved. Germline V gene lookup returns CDR1 MNHEY and CDR2 SMNVEV (reference sequence). This CDR3 contains 13 residues. Deletions cut 4 bases from V and 1 base from J, with 7 bases between.

The V call is TRBV7-6, the J call TRBJ2-5; D remains ambiguous. The length of the CDR3 is 15 residues. V was clipped by 5 bases and J by 2 bases, with 15 bases between them. Germline assignment: CDR1 SGHVS and CDR2 FNYEAQ. The CDR3 DNA follows: TGTGCCAGCAGCCCTACCCACGGATATCAAGAGACCCAGTACTTC. It yields the protein CASSPTHGYQETQYF.

The chain employs TRBV12-3 or TRBV12-4 and TRBJ1-2, with 8 positions matching TRBD1. The length of the CDR3 is 13 residues. V was clipped by 5 bases and J by 6 bases; unmatched bases: 5. CDR3 amino acids: CASSTGTGNGYTF. CDR3 DNA sequence: TGTGCCAGCAGTACCGGGACAGGCAATGGCTACACCTTC.

The gene calls are TRBV4-1 and TRBJ2-3; 12 bases align to TRBD1. CDR1 MGHRA and CDR2 YSYEKL come from the germline V gene. CDR3 length equals 16 residues. The junction had 7 bases not matched to a gene; V was cut back by 3 bases and J by 6 bases. The chain's CDR3 is CASSHPGQGAPDTQYF. CDR3 DNA sequence: TGCGCCAGCAGCCACCCGGGACAGGGGGCGCCGGATACGCAGTATTTT.

This clone was found once. J is TRBJ1-5 and V is TRBV7-5. TRBV7-5 is an annotated pseudogene. This CDR3 contains 15 residues. This CDR3 is CVRRTCLYSNQPQHF. CDR3 in DNA: TGTGTCAGGAGAACGTGCCTGTATAGCAATCAGCCCCAGCATTTT.

This chain connects TRBV3-1 (or the pseudogene TRBV3-2) to TRBJ2-2, with D maybe TRBD1 (5 bases). Germline V gene data show CDR1 as LGHDT and CDR2 as YNNKEL (reference sequence). The CDR3 has 15 amino acids. V was trimmed by 1 base and J by 1 base, leaving 7 bases between them. DNA for the CDR3: TGTGCCAGCAGCCAAGCGGACAAGAACACCGGGGAGCTGTTTTTT. Encoded protein: CASSQADKNTGELFF.

The chain links TRBV27 to TRBJ1-6; D ambiguous. The V and J ends lost 10 bases and 5 bases respectively, with 18 bases between them. This CDR3 has 15 residues. Germline assignment: CDR1 MNHEY and CDR2 SMNVEV (reference sequence). The CDR3 here is CATHSRAGHNSPLHF. The CDR3 DNA reads as TGTGCCACCCATTCCCGGGCTGGTCATAATTCACCCCTCCACTTT.

The chain combines TRBV4-3 with TRBJ1-2; TRBD1 aligns across 7 bases. Germline V CDR1 and CDR2: LGHNA, YSLEER. The CDR3 has 16 amino acids. The V gene end was trimmed by 4 bases and the J gene end by 6 bases; junction bases not matched to a gene: 14. CDR3 sequence (DNA): TGCGCCAGCAGCCGCTTAAACCAGGGGGAAGGTGATGGCTACACCTTC. Amino acid sequence: CASSRLNQGEGDGYTF.

This clone appeared once. CDR3 nucleotides: TGCGCCAGCAGCTTGGGTGGGGCCACCACAGATACGCAGTATTTT. Translating gives CASSLGGATTDTQYF. V usage is TRBV5-1 and J usage is TRBJ2-3; possibly TRBD1 for D (5 bases). From germline, CDR1 is SGHRS and CDR2 YFSETQ. The V and J ends lost 0 bases and 2 bases respectively, with 10 bases between them. The CDR3 contains 15 residues.

The chain's CDR3 is CASSAGTGLNTGELFF. The DNA of the CDR3 is TGTGCCAGCTCAGCCGGGACTGGGCTAAACACCGGGGAGCTGTTTTTT. The chain links TRBV18 to TRBJ2-2; weak D call: TRBD2 (6 bases). The germline V gene encodes CDR1 KGHSH and CDR2 LQKENI. The CDR3 contains 16 residues. The germline V and J ends were trimmed by 5 bases and 2 bases, with 15 bases remaining between them.